The rows below give T cell receptor beta chains drawn from one sample of a study of blood T cell repertoires in COVID-19. Data came from immunoSEQ multiplex PCR; TCRdb stores just in-frame clones and leaves some out. The table has around 150,000 clones, about 87% seen once. The sequenced sample was peripheral blood. These receptors all come from a woman aged 70-85 years with COVID-19, enrolled during active disease. The conserved cysteine and the conserved F or W are not part of the CDR3 here.

11	TRBV12-3/TRBV12-4	ASSGTKLETQY
17	TRBV4-1	ASSQDAGTSGKSTDTQY
14	TRBV6-5	ASSYETGNHLSGYT
15	TRBV5-8	ASSLALGTGGWEPQH
10	TRBV7-8	ASRRQDNEQF
12	TRBV6-5	ASRYRDRVYEQY
14	TRBV6-2/TRBV6-3	ASSSNSRGGWETQY
13	TRBV5-1	ASSTGQGVGYGYT
12	TRBV30	AWNRGGGTTEAF
11	TRBV2	ASRDRGQVEQY
16	TRBV7-7	ASSLLGSGGASNYGYT
13	TRBV5-6	ASTRNPTGTGELF
9	TRBV5-6	ASSTAYGYT
11	TRBV3-1/TRBV3-2	ASSQGLNYGYT
14	TRBV9	ASSVVDTTGGSPLH
14	TRBV19	ASSATGSVGNQPQH
11	TRBV28	ASEQASRNTIY
12	TRBV28	ATSAAGFYNEQF
14	TRBV27	ASSSGLAGDGGEQF
13	TRBV19	ASSPDRAGNGELF
12	TRBV2	ASSATGFQETQY
9	TRBV7-9	ASSSGNTIY
15	TRBV5-4	ASSLYQGAVGGNTIY
12	TRBV4-2	ASSPVAPNTEAF
11	TRBV28	ASSHRANQPQH
12	TRBV5-4	ASSGGGGVTEAF
12	TRBV20-1	SASLQGARNEQY
11	TRBV24-1	ATSDFPDYGYT
11	TRBV7-9	ASSPGGAYGYT
11	TRBV18	ASSSSSGNTIY
12	TRBV7-2	ASGPSSRNQPQH
13	TRBV9	ASSVTGRVNEKLF
13	TRBV30	AWKDRRGQGNTIY
11	TRBV19	ASSRSVEEKLF
12	TRBV19	ASNQQQGVGVQF
12	TRBV6-5	ASSRDTNNSPLH
12	TRBV19	ASSETGALDTQY
17	TRBV10-3	AISDPSRDSYLMNTEAF
14	TRBV11-2	ASSAIRLGSGNTIY
13	TRBV15	ATSRDLQGHYGYT
12	TRBV27	ASSAGGSADTQY
12	TRBV18	ASSPAGSNQPQH
16	TRBV3-1/TRBV3-2	ASSQDRTSGGWAETQY
13	TRBV27	ASRDDRLRDSPLH
14	TRBV7-9	ASSLAGRGRHYEQY
14	TRBV7-2	ASSSSRSSNTGELF
13	TRBV7-8	ASSLPYGGDTEAF
14	TRBV3-1/TRBV3-2	ASSQGLAALQETQY
13	TRBV6-6	ASSQAGGGRNEQF
13	TRBV5-1	ASSEDRGDIGGYT